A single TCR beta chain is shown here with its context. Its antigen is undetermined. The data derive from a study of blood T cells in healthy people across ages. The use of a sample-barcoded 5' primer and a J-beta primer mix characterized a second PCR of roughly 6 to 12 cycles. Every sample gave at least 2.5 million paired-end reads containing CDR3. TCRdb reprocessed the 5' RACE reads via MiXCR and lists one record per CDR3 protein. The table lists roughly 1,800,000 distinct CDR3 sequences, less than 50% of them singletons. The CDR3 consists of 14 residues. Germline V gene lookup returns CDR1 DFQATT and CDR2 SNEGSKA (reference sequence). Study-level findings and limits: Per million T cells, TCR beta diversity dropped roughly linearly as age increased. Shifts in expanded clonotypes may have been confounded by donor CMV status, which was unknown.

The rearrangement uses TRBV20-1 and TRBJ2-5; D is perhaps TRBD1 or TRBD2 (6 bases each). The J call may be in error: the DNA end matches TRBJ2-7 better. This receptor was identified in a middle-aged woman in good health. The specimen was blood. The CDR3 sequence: CSARGGGLGYEQYF. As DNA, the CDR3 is TGCAGTGCTAGAGGAGGGGGGCTCGGGTACGAGCAGTACTTC.